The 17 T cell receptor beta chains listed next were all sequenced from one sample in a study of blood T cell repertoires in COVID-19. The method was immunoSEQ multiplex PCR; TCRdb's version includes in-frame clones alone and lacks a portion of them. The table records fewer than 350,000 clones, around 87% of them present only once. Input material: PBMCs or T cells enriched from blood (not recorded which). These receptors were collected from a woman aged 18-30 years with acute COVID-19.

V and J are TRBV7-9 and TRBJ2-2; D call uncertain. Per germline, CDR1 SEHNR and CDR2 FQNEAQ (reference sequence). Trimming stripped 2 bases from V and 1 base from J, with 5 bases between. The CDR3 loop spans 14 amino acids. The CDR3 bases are TGTGCCAGCAGCTTAATTCTGAACACCGGGGAGCTGTTTTTT. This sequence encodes CASSLILNTGELFF. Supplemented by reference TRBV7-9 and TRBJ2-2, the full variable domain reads DTGVSQNPRHKITKRGQNVTFRCDPISEHNRLYWYRQTLGQGPEFLTYFQNEAQLEKSRLLSDRFSAERPKGSFSTLEIQRTEQGDSAMYLCASSLILNTGELFFGEGSRLTVL.

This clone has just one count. CDR3 nucleotide sequence: TGTGCCAGCTCAGACAGCCAACGACTGCTGGACTATGGCTACACCTTC. Amino acids: CASSDSQRLLDYGYTF. The genes are TRBV18 and TRBJ1-2; the D gene is possibly TRBD1 (5 bases). CDR3 size: 16 residues. V was shortened by 5 bases and J by 3 bases, with 19 bases between the two germline ends. CDR1 and CDR2 from the germline V gene are KGHSH and LQKENI. Based on the CDR3 plus reference TRBV18 and TRBJ1-2, the full variable domain is NAGVMQNPRHLVRRRGQEARLRCSPMKGHSHVYWYRQLPEEGLKFMVYLQKENIIDESGMPKERFSAEFPKEGPSILRIQQVVRGDSAAYFCASSDSQRLLDYGYTFGSGTRLTVV.

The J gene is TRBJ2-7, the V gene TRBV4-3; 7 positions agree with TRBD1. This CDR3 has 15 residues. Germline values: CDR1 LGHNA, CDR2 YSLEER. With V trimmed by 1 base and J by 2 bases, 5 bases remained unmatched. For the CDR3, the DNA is TGCGCCAGCAGCCAAGCCGACAGGGCAGCCTACGAGCAGTACTTC. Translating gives CASSQADRAAYEQYF.

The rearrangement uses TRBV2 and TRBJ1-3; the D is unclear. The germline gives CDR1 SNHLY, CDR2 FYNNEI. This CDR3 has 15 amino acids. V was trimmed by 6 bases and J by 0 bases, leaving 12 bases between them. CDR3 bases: TGTGCCAGCAGCCCCTTTGGAGCCTCTGGAAACACCATATATTTT. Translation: CASSPFGASGNTIYF.

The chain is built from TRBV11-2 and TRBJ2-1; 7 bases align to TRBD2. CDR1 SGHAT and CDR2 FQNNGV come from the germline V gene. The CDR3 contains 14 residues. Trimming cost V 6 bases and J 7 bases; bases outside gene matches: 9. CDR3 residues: CASRSIGGGNEQFF. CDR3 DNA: TGTGCCAGCAGGTCAATTGGGGGAGGGAATGAGCAGTTCTTC.

CDR3 amino acids: CASSLDTLSSYNEQFF. The CDR3 DNA reads as TGTGCCAGCAGCTTAGATACGCTGAGCTCCTACAATGAGCAGTTCTTC. This chain joins TRBV7-2 and TRBJ2-1; D is uncertain. The V end lost 1 base, the J end lost 0 bases, and 10 bases lay between the germline ends. Germline CDR1 is SGHTA and CDR2 is FQGNSA. The CDR3 loop spans 16 amino acids.

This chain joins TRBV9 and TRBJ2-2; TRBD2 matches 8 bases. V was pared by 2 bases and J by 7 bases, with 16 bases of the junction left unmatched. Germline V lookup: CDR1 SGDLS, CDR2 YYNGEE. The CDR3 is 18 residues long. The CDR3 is CASSVGDRSREGRGELFF. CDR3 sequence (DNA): TGTGCCAGCAGCGTTGGAGACAGGTCTCGGGAGGGCCGCGGGGAGCTGTTTTTT.

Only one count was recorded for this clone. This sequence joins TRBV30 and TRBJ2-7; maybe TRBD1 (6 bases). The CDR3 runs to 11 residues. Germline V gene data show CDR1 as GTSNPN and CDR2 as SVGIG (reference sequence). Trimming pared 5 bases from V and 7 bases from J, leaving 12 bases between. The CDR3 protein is CAWHRVSEQYF. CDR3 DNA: TGTGCCTGGCACAGGGTTTCTGAGCAGTACTTC.

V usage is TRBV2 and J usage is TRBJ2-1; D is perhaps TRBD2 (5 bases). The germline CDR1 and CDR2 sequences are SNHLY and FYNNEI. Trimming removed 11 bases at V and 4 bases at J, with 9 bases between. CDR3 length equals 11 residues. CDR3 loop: CAYRDYNEQFF. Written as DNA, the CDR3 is TGTGCCTATCGGGATTACAATGAGCAGTTCTTC.

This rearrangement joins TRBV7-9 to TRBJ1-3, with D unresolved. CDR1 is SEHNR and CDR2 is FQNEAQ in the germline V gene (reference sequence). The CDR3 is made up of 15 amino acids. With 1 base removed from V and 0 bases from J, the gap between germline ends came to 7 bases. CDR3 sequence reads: CASSLDINSGNTIYF. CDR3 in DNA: TGTGCCAGCAGCTTAGACATTAACTCTGGAAACACCATATATTTT.

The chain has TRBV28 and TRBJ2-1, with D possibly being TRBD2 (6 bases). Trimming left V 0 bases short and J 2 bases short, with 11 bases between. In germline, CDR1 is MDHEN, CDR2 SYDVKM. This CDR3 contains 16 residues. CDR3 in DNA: TGTGCCAGCAGTTTATGGGCTAGCGAGACCTACAATGAGCAGTTCTTC. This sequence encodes CASSLWASETYNEQFF. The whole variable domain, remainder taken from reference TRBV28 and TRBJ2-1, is DVKVTQSSRYLVKRTGEKVFLECVQDMDHENMFWYRQDPGLGLRLIYFSYDVKMKEKGDIPEGYSVSREKKERFSLILESASTNQTSMYLCASSLWASETYNEQFFGPGTRLTVL.

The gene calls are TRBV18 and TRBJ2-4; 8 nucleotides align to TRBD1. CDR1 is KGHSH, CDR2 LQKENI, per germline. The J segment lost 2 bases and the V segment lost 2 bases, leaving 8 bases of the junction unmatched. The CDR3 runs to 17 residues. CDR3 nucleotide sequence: TGTGCCAGCTCACCAATCTCCAGGGGGCGAACCAAAAACATTCAGTACTTC. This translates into CASSPISRGRTKNIQYF.

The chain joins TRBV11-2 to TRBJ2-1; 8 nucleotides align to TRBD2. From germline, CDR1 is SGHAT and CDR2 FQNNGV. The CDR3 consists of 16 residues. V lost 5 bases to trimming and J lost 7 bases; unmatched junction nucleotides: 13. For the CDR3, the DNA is TGTGCCAGCAGCACCCTGGAGCGGGGGACTTATAATGAGCAGTTCTTC. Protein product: CASSTLERGTYNEQFF.

CDR3 nucleotide sequence: TGTGCCAGCATCGGGACAGGGACCTATGGCTACACCTTC. It specifies CASIGTGTYGYTF. This chain connects TRBV12-3 or TRBV12-4 to TRBJ1-2; TRBD1 agrees at 9 bases. The CDR3 length is 13 residues. Losses at the gene ends were 7 bases for V and 4 bases for J; bases not matched to a gene: 4.

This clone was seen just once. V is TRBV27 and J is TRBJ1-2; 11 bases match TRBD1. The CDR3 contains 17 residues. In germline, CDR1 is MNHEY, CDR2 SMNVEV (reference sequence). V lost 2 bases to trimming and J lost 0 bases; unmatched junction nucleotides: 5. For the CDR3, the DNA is TGTGCCAGCAGTTTAGTTGGGACAGGGGGAGCTAACTATGGCTACACCTTC. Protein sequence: CASSLVGTGGANYGYTF.

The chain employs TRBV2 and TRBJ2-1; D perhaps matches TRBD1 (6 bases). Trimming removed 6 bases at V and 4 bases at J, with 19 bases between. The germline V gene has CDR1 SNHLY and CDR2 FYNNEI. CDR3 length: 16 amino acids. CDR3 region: CASRWTDQYKYNEQFF. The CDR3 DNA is TGTGCCAGCAGGTGGACAGACCAATATAAGTACAATGAGCAGTTCTTC.

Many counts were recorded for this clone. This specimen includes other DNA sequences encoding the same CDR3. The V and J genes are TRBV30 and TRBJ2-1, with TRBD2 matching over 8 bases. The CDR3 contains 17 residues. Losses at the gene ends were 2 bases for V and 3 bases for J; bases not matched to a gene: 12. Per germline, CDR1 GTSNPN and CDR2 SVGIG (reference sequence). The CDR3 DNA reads TGTGCCTGGAGTAAAAGCGGGAGAAGAAGGGGCTACAATGAGCAGTTCTTC. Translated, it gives CAWSKSGRRRGYNEQFF.